This T cell receptor (beta chain) stems from a study of blood T cell repertoires in COVID-19. In the study overall: Sites across the United States, Italy and Spain contributed samples from acute and convalescent COVID-19. PBMCs, B-cell-depleted T cells, or T cells were the source of the cDNA or gDNA that made up the material.

Authors' data handling: Quantification of nucleated cells was approximated via reference gene primer amplification. Libraries were prepared by immunoSEQ multiplex PCR; TCRdb keeps only in-frame clonotypes and omits some of them. V, J and clone size reflect that table, while D and trimming were determined from the DNA. The sample holds 180,000 or so clones, about 90% seen once. This CDR3 is built from 15 residues. V trimming: 1 base; J trimming: 7 bases; junction bases outside the gene matches: 3. Germline values: CDR1 SGDLS, CDR2 YYNGEE. Material for sequencing was peripheral blood. The chain is built from TRBV9 and TRBJ1-6; 9 bases fit TRBD1. This TCR came from a man aged 35-49 years with active or convalescent COVID-19. The DNA for the CDR3 is TGTGCCAGCAGCGTAACCGGGACAGGGAATTCACCCCTCCACTTT. This translates into CASSVTGTGNSPLHF.